The 5 T cell receptor beta chains presented below share a single source sample, sequenced in a study of control samples from healthy donors and cancer patients. Repertoires were generated with immunoSEQ multiplex PCR, while TCRdb's copy carries only in-frame clones and drops some. The table lists some 73,000 clones, approximately 94% of them singletons. The specimen was blood. These receptors were collected from a woman aged 40 to 50 in good health.

The genes are TRBV7-2 and TRBJ2-1; D ambiguous. The CDR3 consists of 12 residues. Germline values: CDR1 SGHTA, CDR2 FQGNSA. The V end lost 3 bases, the J end lost 6 bases, and 6 bases lay between the germline ends. The DNA for the CDR3 is TGTGCCAGCAGCTTCTATGGCAATGAGCAGTTCTTC. It is translated as CASSFYGNEQFF.

This clone was counted between two and nine times. The chain links TRBV5-4 to TRBJ2-5; the D is unclear. This CDR3 is built from 14 residues. Per germline, CDR1 SGHNT and CDR2 YYREEE (reference sequence). Trimming left V 4 bases short and J 9 bases short, with 19 bases between. The CDR3 region has the DNA TGTGCCAGCAGCCGCCCAGACTCTATTGAGGCCCAGTACTTC. This sequence encodes CASSRPDSIEAQYF.

The CDR3 DNA is TGTGCCAGCAGTTCCTTTGGAATAGCCAAAAACATTCAGTACTTC. This translates into CASSSFGIAKNIQYF. This chain links TRBV27 with TRBJ2-4, with no clear D. The germline CDR1 and CDR2 sequences are MNHEY and SMNVEV (reference sequence). The CDR3 length is 15 residues. The V end was cut by 4 bases, the J end by 0 bases, with 10 bases between.

The chain employs TRBV2 and TRBJ1-1; a possible D gene is TRBD1 (5 bases). V was shortened by 6 bases and J by 1 base, with 12 bases between the two germline ends. The germline CDR1 and CDR2 sequences are SNHLY and FYNNEI. The CDR3 is made up of 14 amino acids. CDR3 in amino acids: CASSTGRQNTEAFF. The DNA of the CDR3 is TGTGCCAGCAGCACGGGACGGCAGAACACTGAAGCTTTCTTT. Using reference TRBV2 and TRBJ1-1 for the parts outside the CDR3, the full variable domain is EPEVTQTPSHQVTQMGQEVILRCVPISNHLYFYWYRQILGQKVEFLVSFYNNEISEKSEIFDDQFSVERPDGSNFTLKIRSTKLEDSAMYFCASSTGRQNTEAFFGQGTRLTVV.

The J gene is TRBJ2-7, the V gene TRBV5-5; weak D call: TRBD2 (6 bases). Germline V gene data show CDR1 as SGHKS and CDR2 as YYEKEE (reference sequence). This CDR3 has 16 amino acids. V was clipped by 4 bases and J by 2 bases, with 19 bases between them. The CDR3 DNA is TGTGCCAGCAGCCCCCGGGGTAGCGGAGCCACCTACGAGCAGTACTTC. Residues: CASSPRGSGATYEQYF.